Below, 21 T cell receptor beta chains from the same sample are listed, as sequenced in a study of T cell repertoires in cytomegalovirus infection. TCRdb independently ran MiXCR on the reads; one entry per CDR3 protein. In the table there are 450,000 to 650,000 distinct CDR3 sequences, 40% of which are singletons. Their specific antigens are unknown. Sequencing used cultured PBMCs, obtained from culture after CMV antigen stimulation. These receptor sequences come from a human donor in good health (CMV status not recorded). Some clones in this sample may be carry-over from other donors' samples.

This clonotype is a singleton in its sample. This chain links TRBV4-2 with TRBJ2-1; 11 nucleotides agree with TRBD2. Trimming cost V 0 bases and J 5 bases; bases outside gene matches: 3. The CDR3 contains 16 residues. In germline, CDR1 is LGHNA, CDR2 YNFKEQ. In DNA form, the CDR3 reads TGTGCCAGCAGCCAAGATCTAGCGGGGGGTCACAATGAGCAGTTCTTC. Translating gives CASSQDLAGGHNEQFF.

The chain recombines TRBV4-3 with TRBJ1-1, with TRBD1 as a possible D gene (5 bases). This CDR3 is 15 amino acids long. Germline V gene sequence: CDR1 LGHNA, CDR2 YSLEER. V was shortened by 4 bases and J by 4 bases, with 16 bases between the two germline ends. The CDR3: CASSPFAPGGTEAFF. The CDR3 coding sequence is TGCGCCAGCAGCCCCTTTGCACCGGGGGGCACTGAAGCTTTCTTT.

This clonotype was recorded many times. This chain uses TRBV6-1 with TRBJ1-2; D uncertain. Germline CDR1 MNHNS, CDR2 SASEGT. Trimming removed 6 bases at V and 0 bases at J, with 11 bases between. CDR3 length: 14 residues. CDR3 nucleotides: TGTGCCAGCAGGGTATGGACCGCTAACTATGGCTACACCTTC. It specifies CASRVWTANYGYTF.

This clonotype was seen repeatedly, ten times or more. The chain is built from TRBV7-2 and TRBJ2-3, with 7 bases aligning to TRBD1. The CDR3 runs to 15 residues. CDR1 and CDR2 from the germline V gene are SGHTA and FQGNSA. V was pared by 5 bases and J by 0 bases, with 5 bases of the junction left unmatched. CDR3 DNA: TGTGCCAGCAGCACCTCGGGACAGAGCACAGATACGCAGTATTTT. Translated: CASSTSGQSTDTQYF.

This clonotype has a count of ten or more. This chain connects TRBV7-8 to TRBJ2-7; perhaps D is TRBD1 or TRBD2 (5 bases each). The CDR3 loop spans 14 amino acids. From germline, CDR1 is SGHVS and CDR2 FQNEAQ. V lost 1 base and J 4 bases, leaving 11 bases between the germline ends. The CDR3 nucleotides read TGTGCCAGCAGCTTAGGGGGCCGACTATACGAGCAGTACTTC. Translation gives CASSLGGRLYEQYF.

The J gene is TRBJ2-7, the V gene TRBV6-2 or TRBV6-3; D perhaps matches TRBD2 (5 bases). This CDR3 has 14 residues. Looked up from germline, CDR1 is MNHEY and CDR2 is SVGEGT. V lost 7 bases and J 5 bases, leaving 18 bases between the germline ends. CDR3 amino acids: CASNRLPGIHEQYF. CDR3 nucleotides: TGTGCCAGCAACCGACTACCTGGGATCCACGAGCAGTACTTC.

V is TRBV18 and J is TRBJ2-2; D is undetermined. The CDR3 totals 14 residues. Trimming removed 3 bases at V and 0 bases at J, with 5 bases between. Looked up from germline, CDR1 is KGHSH and CDR2 is LQKENI. This chain's CDR3 is CASSPNPNTGELFF. The CDR3, as DNA: TGTGCCAGCTCACCTAATCCGAACACCGGGGAGCTGTTTTTT.

The chain has TRBV24-1 and TRBJ2-3; D unresolved. From germline, CDR1 is KGHDR and CDR2 SFDVKD. The CDR3 covers 13 residues. V dropped 4 bases and J dropped 1 base, with 5 bases sitting between them. The CDR3 DNA reads TGTGCCACCAGTGACTATCGCACAGATACGCAGTATTTT. Its protein product is CATSDYRTDTQYF.

The chain links TRBV19 to TRBJ2-2, with 7 positions matching TRBD1. Germline CDR1 and CDR2: LNHDA and SQIVND (reference sequence). The CDR3 sequence is 16 residues long. Germline trimming cut 4 bases from V and 5 bases from J; bases unmatched to any gene: 10. The CDR3, as DNA: TGTGCCAGTAGTACCCGACAGGGCGCAGGTACCGGGGAGCTGTTTTTT. This translates into CASSTRQGAGTGELFF.

This clonotype appeared a few times. V is TRBV6-1 and J is TRBJ2-1; D ambiguous. The CDR3 length is 16 residues. Germline assignment: CDR1 MNHNS and CDR2 SASEGT. Trimming pared 7 bases from V and 0 bases from J, leaving 16 bases between. The CDR3 DNA is TGTGCCAGCACTGAGCTAGTCGCGAGCTCCTACAATGAGCAGTTCTTC. Amino acids: CASTELVASSYNEQFF.

This clonotype occurred a few times. The rearrangement links TRBV6-2 or TRBV6-3 to TRBJ2-1; perhaps TRBD2 as D (6 bases). The CDR3 is 11 amino acids. Trimming pared 6 bases from V and 10 bases from J, leaving 10 bases between. From germline, CDR1 is MNHEY and CDR2 SVGEGT. The CDR3 coding sequence is TGTGCCAGCAGGGGCGGGACCGAGCAGTTCTTC. This gives the protein CASRGGTEQFF.

The chain carries TRBV20-1 and TRBJ1-1, with a weak D call TRBD1 (6 bases). The CDR3 has 14 amino acids. Germline values: CDR1 DFQATT, CDR2 SNEGSKA (reference sequence). The germline V and J ends were trimmed by 0 bases and 4 bases, with 12 bases remaining between them. The CDR3 DNA reads as TGCAGTGCTAGAGATCCAGGGGCCGGCACTGAAGCTTTCTTT. Encoded protein: CSARDPGAGTEAFF.

This clonotype was observed a few times. CDR3 region: CASSPSLLAGGPDTQYF. The CDR3 DNA reads TGTGCCAGCAGCCCCTCCTTACTAGCGGGGGGGCCAGATACGCAGTATTTT. The V and J genes are TRBV7-2 and TRBJ2-3, with 13 bases fitting TRBD2. The germline CDR1 and CDR2 sequences are SGHTA and FQGNSA. This CDR3 region has 17 residues. J was trimmed by 4 bases and V by 5 bases; bases with no gene match: 9.

This clonotype was picked up a small number of times. The chain employs TRBV7-2 and TRBJ1-1, with TRBD1 identical over 12 bases. Germline CDR1 is SGHTA and CDR2 is FQGNSA. V lost 6 bases, J lost 4 bases, and 12 bases stayed unmatched. This CDR3 spans 17 amino acids. The CDR3 region has the DNA TGTGCCAGCAGATGGGGGACAGGGGGCGTCTTGGGCACTGAAGCTTTCTTT. Amino acids: CASRWGTGGVLGTEAFF.

The chain recombines TRBV2 with TRBJ2-1, with D tentatively TRBD1 or TRBD2 (5 bases each). V lost 6 bases and J lost 8, with 17 bases in between. CDR3 length: 14 residues. Germline loops: CDR1 SNHLY, CDR2 FYNNEI. For the CDR3, the DNA is TGTGCCAGCAGGGGACGGTTGAGTAGGGATGAGCAGTTCTTC. Translating it yields CASRGRLSRDEQFF.

This clonotype was observed a handful of times. The J gene is TRBJ2-3, the V gene TRBV7-2, with 7 nucleotides matching TRBD2. V was pared by 8 bases and J by 6 bases, with 14 bases of the junction left unmatched. This CDR3 comprises 15 residues. Germline CDR1 and CDR2: SGHTA and FQGNSA. The CDR3 DNA reads as TGTGCCAGCCAAACCTGGAGCGGGGTTTCGGATACGCAGTATTTT. As protein: CASQTWSGVSDTQYF.

The chain carries TRBV20-1 and TRBJ2-2, with 8 bases matching TRBD2. V shed 5 bases and J 7 bases; nucleotides not matched to a gene: 12. Germline CDR1 is DFQATT and CDR2 is SNEGSKA (reference sequence). This CDR3 comprises 15 residues. CDR3 protein: CSAGDPAGDVGELFF. In DNA form, the CDR3 reads TGCAGTGCTGGGGATCCAGCGGGAGATGTCGGGGAGCTGTTTTTT.

V usage is TRBV6-2 or TRBV6-3 and J usage is TRBJ2-1; D unclear. This CDR3 contains 15 residues. V dropped 8 bases and J dropped 4 bases, with 18 bases sitting between them. Per germline, CDR1 MNHEY and CDR2 SVGEGT. The CDR3 DNA is TGTGCCAGCCAAGATATTGGTAAGAGGTACAATGAGCAGTTCTTC. Protein: CASQDIGKRYNEQFF.

The sample holds a few counts of this clonotype. V and J are TRBV12-3 or TRBV12-4 and TRBJ1-1, with 7 positions matching TRBD1. The CDR3 runs to 14 residues. The V and J ends lost 5 bases and 4 bases, in that order; junction bases with no gene match: 7. This chain's CDR3 is CASSLYRGGTEAFF. In DNA form, the CDR3 reads TGTGCCAGCAGTCTATACAGGGGAGGCACTGAAGCTTTCTTT.

The chain has TRBV7-2 and TRBJ2-1, with a possible D match to TRBD1 (6 bases). The V end was cut by 3 bases, the J end by 5 bases, with 8 bases between. The CDR3 runs 13 residues. CDR1 is SGHTA and CDR2 is FQGNSA in the germline V gene. As DNA, the CDR3 is TGTGCCAGCAGCTTTGGGGGCAACAATGAGCAGTTCTTC. This translates into CASSFGGNNEQFF.

The chain uses TRBV7-2 and TRBJ2-5, with 8 positions matching TRBD2. Germline lookup yields CDR1 SGHTA and CDR2 FQGNSA. This CDR3 has 13 amino acids. After removal of 8 bases from V and 5 bases from J, the junction contained 7 bases not matched to a gene. CDR3 amino acids: CASGRPGGETQYF. The CDR3 DNA follows: TGTGCCAGCGGGAGACCGGGGGGGGAGACCCAGTACTTC.